This TCR beta chain was identified in a study of early T cells in non-severe SARS-CoV-2 infection. The CDR3 covers 11 residues. CDR1 and CDR2 (germline): SGHRS, YFSETQ. V was pared by 5 bases and J by 8 bases, with 8 bases between. There are a few counts of this clonotype. TCRdb re-called the 5' RACE reads with MiXCR, one entry per CDR3 protein. The sample carries 59,000 or so distinct CDR3 sequences, about 12% recorded once. The TCR originated in an adult who was a healthcare worker with PCR-confirmed SARS-CoV-2 infection or an uninfected control (not recorded which). Sequenced here: whole blood, sampled at baseline. The chain couples TRBV5-1 to TRBJ2-1; maybe TRBD1 (5 bases). The CDR3 sequence: CASRGADEQFF. CDR3 nucleotides: TGCGCCAGCAGAGGGGCGGATGAGCAGTTCTTC.